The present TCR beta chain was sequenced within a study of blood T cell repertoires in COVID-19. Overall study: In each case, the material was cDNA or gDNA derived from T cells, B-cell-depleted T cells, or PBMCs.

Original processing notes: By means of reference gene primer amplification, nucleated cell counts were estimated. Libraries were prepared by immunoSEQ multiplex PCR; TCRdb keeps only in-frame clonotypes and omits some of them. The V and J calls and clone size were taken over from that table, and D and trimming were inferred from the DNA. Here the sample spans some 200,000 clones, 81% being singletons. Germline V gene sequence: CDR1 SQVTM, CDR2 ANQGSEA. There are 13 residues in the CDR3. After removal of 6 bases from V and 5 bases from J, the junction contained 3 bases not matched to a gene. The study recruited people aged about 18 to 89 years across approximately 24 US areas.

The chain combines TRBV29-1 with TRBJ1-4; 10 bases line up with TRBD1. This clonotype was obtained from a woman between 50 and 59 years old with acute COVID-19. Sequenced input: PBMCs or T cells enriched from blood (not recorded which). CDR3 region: CSVPGQGNEKLFF. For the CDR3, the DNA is TGCAGCGTCCCGGGACAGGGGAATGAAAAACTGTTTTTT.